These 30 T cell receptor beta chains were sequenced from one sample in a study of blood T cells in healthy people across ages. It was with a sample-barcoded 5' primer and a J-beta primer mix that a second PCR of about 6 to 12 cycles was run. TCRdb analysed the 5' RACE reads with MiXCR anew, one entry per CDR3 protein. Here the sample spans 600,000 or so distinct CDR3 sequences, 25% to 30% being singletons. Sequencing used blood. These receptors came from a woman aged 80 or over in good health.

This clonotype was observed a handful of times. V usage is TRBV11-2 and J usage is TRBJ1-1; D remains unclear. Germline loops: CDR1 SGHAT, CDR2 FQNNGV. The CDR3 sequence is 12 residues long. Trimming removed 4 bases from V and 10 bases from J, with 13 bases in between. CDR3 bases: TGTGCCAGCAGCTCACGATCTCCCGGAGCTTTCTTT. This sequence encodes CASSSRSPGAFF.

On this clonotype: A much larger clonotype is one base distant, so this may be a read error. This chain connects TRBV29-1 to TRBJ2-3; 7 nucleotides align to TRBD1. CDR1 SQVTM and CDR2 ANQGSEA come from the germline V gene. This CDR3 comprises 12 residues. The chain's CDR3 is CSLRQGSDAQYF. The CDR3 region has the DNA TGCAGCCTCAGACAGGGTTCAGATGCGCAGTATTTT.

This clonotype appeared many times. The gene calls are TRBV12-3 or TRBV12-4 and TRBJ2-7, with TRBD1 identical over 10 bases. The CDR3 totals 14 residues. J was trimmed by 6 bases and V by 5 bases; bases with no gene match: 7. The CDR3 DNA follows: TGTGCCAGCAGTCCGGGACAGGGGATACGCGAGCAGTACTTC. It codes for CASSPGQGIREQYF.

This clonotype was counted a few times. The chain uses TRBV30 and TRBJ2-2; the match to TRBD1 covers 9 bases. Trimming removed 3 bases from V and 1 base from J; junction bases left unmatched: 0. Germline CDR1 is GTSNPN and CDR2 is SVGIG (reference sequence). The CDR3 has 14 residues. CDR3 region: CAWRGQGNTGELFF. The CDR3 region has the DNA TGTGCCTGGAGGGGACAGGGGAACACCGGGGAGCTGTTTTTT. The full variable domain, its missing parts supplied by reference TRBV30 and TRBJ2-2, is SQTIHQWPATLVQPVGSPLSLECTVEGTSNPNLYWYRQAAGRGLQLLFYSVGIGQISSEVPQNLSASRPQDRQFILSSKKLLLSDSGFYLCAWRGQGNTGELFFGEGSRLTVL.

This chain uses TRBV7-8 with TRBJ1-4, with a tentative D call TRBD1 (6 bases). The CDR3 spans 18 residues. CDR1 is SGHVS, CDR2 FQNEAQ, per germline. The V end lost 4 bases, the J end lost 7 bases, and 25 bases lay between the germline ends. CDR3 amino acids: CASSSTGQISAAAEKLFF. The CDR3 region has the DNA TGTGCCAGCAGCTCCACCGGACAGATTTCCGCTGCGGCTGAAAAACTGTTTTTT.

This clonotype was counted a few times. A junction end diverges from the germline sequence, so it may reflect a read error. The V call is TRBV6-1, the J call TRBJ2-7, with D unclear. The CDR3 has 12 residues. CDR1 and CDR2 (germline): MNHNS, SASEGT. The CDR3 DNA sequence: TGTGCCAGCAGTGACCTGTACTACGAGCGGTACTTC. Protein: CASSDLYYERYF.

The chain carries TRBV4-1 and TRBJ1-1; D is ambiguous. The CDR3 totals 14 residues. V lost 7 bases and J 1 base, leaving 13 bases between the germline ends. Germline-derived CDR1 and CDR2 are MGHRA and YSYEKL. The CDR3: CASTYLEGNTEAFF. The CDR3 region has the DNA TGCGCCAGCACGTATCTCGAGGGGAACACTGAAGCTTTCTTT.

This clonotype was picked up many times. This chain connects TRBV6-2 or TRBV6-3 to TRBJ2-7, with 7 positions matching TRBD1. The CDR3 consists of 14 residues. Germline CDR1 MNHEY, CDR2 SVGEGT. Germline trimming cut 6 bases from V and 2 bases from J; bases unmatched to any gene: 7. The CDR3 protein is CASRVGGKPYEQYF. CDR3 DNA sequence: TGTGCCAGCAGGGTAGGGGGCAAACCCTACGAGCAGTACTTC.

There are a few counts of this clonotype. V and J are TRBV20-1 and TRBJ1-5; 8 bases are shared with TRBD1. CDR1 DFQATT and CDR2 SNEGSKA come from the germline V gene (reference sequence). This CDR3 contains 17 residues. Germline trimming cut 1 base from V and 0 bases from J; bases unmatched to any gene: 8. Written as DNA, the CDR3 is TGCAGTGCTAGAGTAACAGGGGGACTCCTTAGCAATCAGCCCCAGCATTTT. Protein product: CSARVTGGLLSNQPQHF.

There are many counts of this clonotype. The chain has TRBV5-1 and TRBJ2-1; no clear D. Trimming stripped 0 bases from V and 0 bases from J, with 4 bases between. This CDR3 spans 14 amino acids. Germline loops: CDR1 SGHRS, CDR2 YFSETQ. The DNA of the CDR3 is TGCGCCAGCAGCTTGGTGCTCTCCTACAATGAGCAGTTCTTC. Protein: CASSLVLSYNEQFF.

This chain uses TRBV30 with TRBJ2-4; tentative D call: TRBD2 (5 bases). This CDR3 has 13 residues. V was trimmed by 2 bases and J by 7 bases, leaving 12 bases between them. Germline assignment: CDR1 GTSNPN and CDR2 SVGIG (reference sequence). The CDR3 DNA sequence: TGTGCCTGGAGTCCTAGCCTAGATAACATTCAGTACTTC. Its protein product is CAWSPSLDNIQYF.

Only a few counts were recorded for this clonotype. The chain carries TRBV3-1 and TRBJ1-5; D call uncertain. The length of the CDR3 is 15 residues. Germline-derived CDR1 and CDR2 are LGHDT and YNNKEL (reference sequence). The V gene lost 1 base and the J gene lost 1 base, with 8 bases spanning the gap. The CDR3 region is CASSQGSGSNQPQHF. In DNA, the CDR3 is TGTGCCAGCAGCCAAGGATCCGGGAGCAATCAGCCCCAGCATTTT.

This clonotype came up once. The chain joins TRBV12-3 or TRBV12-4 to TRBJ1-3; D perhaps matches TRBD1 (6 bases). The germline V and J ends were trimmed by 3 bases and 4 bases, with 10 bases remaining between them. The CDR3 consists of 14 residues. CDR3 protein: CASSFTGQGNTIYF. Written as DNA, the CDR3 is TGTGCCAGCAGTTTTACGGGACAAGGAAACACCATATATTTT.

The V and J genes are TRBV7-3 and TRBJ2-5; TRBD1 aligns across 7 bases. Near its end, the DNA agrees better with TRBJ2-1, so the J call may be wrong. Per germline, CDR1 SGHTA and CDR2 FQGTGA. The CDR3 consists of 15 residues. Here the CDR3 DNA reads TGTGCCAGCAGCTTGACGGGACAGACCCAAGAGACCCAGTTCTTC. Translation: CASSLTGQTQETQFF.

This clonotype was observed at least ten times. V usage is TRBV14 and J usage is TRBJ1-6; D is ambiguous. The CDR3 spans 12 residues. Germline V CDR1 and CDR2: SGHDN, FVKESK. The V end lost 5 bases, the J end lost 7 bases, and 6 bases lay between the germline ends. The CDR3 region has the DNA TGTGCCAGCAGCTACTTGAATTCACCCCTCCACTTT. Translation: CASSYLNSPLHF.

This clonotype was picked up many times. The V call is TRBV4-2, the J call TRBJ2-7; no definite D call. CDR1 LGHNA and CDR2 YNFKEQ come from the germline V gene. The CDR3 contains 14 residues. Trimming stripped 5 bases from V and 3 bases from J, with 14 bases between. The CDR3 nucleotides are TGTGCCAGCAGCGGCGGACCTTCTCACTACGAGCAGTACTTC. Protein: CASSGGPSHYEQYF.

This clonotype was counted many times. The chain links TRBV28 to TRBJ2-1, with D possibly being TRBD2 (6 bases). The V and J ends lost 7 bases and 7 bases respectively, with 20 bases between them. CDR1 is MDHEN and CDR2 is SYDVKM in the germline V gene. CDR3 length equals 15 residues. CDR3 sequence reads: CASTPGLARSNEQFF. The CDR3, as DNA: TGTGCCAGCACCCCAGGCCTAGCGCGGTCGAATGAGCAGTTCTTC.

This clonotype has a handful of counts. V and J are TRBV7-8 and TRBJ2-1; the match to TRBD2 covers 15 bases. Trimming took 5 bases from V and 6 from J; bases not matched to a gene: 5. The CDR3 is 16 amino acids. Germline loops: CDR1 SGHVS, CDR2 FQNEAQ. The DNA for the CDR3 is TGTGCCAGCAGCCCAAGGACTAGCGGGGGGGGCAATGAGCAGTTCTTC. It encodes CASSPRTSGGGNEQFF.

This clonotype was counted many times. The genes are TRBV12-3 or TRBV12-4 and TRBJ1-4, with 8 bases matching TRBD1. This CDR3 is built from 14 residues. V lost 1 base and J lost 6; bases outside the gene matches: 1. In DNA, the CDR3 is TGTGCCAGCAGTTTAGGGGGACAGGATGAAAAACTGTTTTTT. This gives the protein CASSLGGQDEKLFF.

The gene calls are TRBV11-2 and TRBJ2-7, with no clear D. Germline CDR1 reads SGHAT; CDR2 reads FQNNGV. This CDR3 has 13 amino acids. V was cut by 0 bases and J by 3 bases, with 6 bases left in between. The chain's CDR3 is CASSLETVYEQYF. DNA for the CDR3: TGTGCCAGCAGCTTAGAAACAGTCTACGAGCAGTACTTC.

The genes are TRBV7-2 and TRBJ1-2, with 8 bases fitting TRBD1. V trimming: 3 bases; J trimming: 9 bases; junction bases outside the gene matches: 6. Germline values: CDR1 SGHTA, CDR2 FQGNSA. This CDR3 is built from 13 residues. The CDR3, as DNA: TGTGCCAGCAGCTTGCAGGGGGCAGGGAGCTACACCTTC. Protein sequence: CASSLQGAGSYTF.

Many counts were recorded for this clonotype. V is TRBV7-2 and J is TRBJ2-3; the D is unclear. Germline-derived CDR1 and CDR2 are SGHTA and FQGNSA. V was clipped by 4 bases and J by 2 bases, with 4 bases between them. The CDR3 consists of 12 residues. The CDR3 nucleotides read TGTGCCAGCAGCTCCTACACAGATACGCAGTATTTT. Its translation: CASSSYTDTQYF.

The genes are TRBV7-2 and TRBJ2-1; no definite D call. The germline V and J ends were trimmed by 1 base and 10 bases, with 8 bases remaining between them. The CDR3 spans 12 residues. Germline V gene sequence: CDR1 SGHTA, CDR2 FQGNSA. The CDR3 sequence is CASSLGRREQFF. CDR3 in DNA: TGTGCCAGCAGCTTAGGACGGCGAGAGCAGTTCTTC.

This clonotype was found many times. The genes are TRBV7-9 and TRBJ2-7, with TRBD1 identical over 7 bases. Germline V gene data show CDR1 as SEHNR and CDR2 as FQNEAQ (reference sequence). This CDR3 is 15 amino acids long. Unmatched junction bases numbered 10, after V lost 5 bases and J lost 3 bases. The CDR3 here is CASSHTNRDSYEQYF. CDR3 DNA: TGTGCCAGCAGCCACACAAACCGGGACAGCTACGAGCAGTACTTC.

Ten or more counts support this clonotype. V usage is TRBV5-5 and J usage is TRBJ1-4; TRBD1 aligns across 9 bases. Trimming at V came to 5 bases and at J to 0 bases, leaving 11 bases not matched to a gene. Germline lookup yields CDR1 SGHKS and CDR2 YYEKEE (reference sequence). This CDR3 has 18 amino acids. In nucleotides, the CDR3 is TGTGCCAGCAGTTCCGGGACAGGGCTATTTACAACTAATGAAAAACTGTTTTTT. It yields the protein CASSSGTGLFTTNEKLFF. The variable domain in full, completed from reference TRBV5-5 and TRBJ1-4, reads DAGVTQSPTHLIKTRGQQVTLRCSPISGHKSVSWYQQVLGQGPQFIFQYYEKEERGRGNFPDRFSARQFPNYSSELNVNALLLGDSALYLCASSSGTGLFTTNEKLFFGSGTQLSVL.

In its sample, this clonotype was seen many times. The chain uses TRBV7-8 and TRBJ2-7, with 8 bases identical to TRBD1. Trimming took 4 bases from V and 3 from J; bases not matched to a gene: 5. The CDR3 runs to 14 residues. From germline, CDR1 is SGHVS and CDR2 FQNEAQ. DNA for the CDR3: TGTGCCAGCAGCTCCCTGGGACAGGACTACGAGCAGTACTTC. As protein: CASSSLGQDYEQYF.

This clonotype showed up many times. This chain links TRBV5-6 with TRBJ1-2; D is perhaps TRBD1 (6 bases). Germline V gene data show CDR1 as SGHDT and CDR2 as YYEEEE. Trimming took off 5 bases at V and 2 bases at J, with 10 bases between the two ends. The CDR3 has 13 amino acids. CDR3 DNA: TGTGCCAGCAGACAAACAGGGAACTATGGCTACACCTTC. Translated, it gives CASRQTGNYGYTF.

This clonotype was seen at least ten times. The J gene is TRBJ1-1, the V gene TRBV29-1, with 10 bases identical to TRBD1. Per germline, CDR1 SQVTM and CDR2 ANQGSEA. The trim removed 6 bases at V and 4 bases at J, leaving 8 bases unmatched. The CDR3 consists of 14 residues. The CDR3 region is CSVPRQGARTEAFF. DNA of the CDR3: TGCAGCGTACCTAGACAGGGGGCACGCACTGAAGCTTTCTTT.

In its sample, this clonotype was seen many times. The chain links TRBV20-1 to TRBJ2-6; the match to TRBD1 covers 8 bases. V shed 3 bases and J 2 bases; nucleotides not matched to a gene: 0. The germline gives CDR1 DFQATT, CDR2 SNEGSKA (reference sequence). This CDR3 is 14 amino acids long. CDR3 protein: CSARTGAGANVLTF. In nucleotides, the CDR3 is TGCAGTGCTAGGACAGGGGCTGGGGCCAACGTCCTGACTTTC.

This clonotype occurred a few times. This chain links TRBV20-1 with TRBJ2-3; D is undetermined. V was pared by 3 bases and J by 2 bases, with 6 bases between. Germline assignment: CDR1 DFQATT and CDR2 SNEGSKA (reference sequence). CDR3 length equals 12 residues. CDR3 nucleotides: TGCAGTGCTAGCCGACCCACAGATACGCAGTATTTT. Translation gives CSASRPTDTQYF.